This is a list of T cell receptor beta chains from one sample in a study of T cell responses to AZD1222 COVID-19 vaccine. Sequencing used immunoSEQ multiplex PCR; TCRdb keeps in-frame clones, though not all of them. The table records more than 150,000 clones, roughly 92% of them present only once. The source was peripheral blood, collected on day 0 of AZD1222 vaccination. These receptors all stem from an adult in good health. CDR3s include the opening cysteine and the closing phenylalanine or tryptophan. The D gene is left open where the match is weak.

v_gene	d_gene	j_gene	CDR3aa
TRBV5-1	TRBD1	TRBJ2-3	CASSGGQGSSTDTQYF
TRBV10-1	NA	TRBJ1-1	CASRIRQRNTEAFF
TRBV5-1	NA	TRBJ1-3	CASTITSGSGNTIYF
TRBV7-2	NA	TRBJ1-5	CASSPSLYSNQPQHF
TRBV5-6	NA	TRBJ2-2	CASSLGFEGANTGELFF
TRBV6-5	TRBD1	TRBJ1-1	CASRVTGETTEAFF
TRBV6-7	NA	TRBJ1-3	CASRPWERFKGGNTIYF
TRBV27	TRBD1	TRBJ1-2	CASSPGQHSYGYTF
TRBV7-9	NA	TRBJ2-3	CASTILDGTDTQYF
TRBV25-1	TRBD1	TRBJ1-5	CASSSGTGNQPQHF
TRBV6-5	NA	TRBJ1-1	CASSFRTVWSTEAFF
TRBV2	NA	TRBJ1-5	CASRGQPSNQPQHF
TRBV12-5	TRBD1	TRBJ1-2	CASGLPDRAYGYTF
TRBV28	TRBD1	TRBJ2-3	CASRKPRQGVVADTQYF
TRBV27	TRBD2	TRBJ2-7	CASSYSTGTSSPYEQYF
TRBV5-1	NA	TRBJ2-7	CASSLEAGTYEQYF
TRBV4-1	TRBD2	TRBJ2-7	CASSQDPLGLAGTYEQYF
TRBV18	NA	TRBJ1-4	CASSPSGRREKLFF
TRBV6-5	NA	TRBJ1-1	CASSYSSGSEAFF
TRBV5-6	NA	TRBJ1-2	CASSAQGLGYTF